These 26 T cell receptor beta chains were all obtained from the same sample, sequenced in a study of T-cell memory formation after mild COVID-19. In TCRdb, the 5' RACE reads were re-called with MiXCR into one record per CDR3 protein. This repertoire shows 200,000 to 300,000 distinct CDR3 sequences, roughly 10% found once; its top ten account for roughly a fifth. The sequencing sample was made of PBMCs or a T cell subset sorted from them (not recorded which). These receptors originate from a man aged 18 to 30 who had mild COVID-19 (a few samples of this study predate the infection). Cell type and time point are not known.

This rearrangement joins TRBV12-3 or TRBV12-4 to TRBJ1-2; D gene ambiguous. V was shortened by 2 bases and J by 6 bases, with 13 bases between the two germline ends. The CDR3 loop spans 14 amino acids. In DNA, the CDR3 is TGTGCCAGCAGTTTATTTACTGGCCTGAATGGCTACACCTTC. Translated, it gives CASSLFTGLNGYTF.

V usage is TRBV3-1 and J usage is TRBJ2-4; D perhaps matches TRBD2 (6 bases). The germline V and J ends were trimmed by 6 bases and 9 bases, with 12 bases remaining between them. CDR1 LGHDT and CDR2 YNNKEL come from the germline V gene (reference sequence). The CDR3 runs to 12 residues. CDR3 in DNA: TGTGCCAGCAGTCGGGACGGGGGCATTCAGTACTTC. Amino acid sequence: CASSRDGGIQYF.

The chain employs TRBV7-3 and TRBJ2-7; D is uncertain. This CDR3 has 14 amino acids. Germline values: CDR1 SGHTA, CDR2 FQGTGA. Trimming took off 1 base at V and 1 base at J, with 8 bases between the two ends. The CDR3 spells CASSLNGQSYEQYF. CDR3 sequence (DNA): TGTGCCAGCAGCTTAAATGGGCAGTCCTACGAGCAGTACTTC.

The CDR3 spells CASSWSRDSGWYTQYF. The DNA for the CDR3 is TGTGCCAGCAGCTGGAGCCGGGACTCCGGGTGGTATACGCAGTATTTT. The chain couples TRBV7-2 to TRBJ2-3; possibly TRBD2 for D (6 bases). CDR1 is SGHTA, CDR2 FQGNSA, per germline. Trimming shortened V by 4 bases and J by 7 bases, and 21 bases separated the two germline ends. CDR3 length: 16 residues.

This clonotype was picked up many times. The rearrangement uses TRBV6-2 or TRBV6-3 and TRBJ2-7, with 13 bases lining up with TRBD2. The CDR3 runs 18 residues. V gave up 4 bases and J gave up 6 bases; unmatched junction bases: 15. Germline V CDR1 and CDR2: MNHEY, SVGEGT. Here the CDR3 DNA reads TGTGCCAGCAGTTCCTGGACTAGCGGGGGCCGAAGAGCAGGCGAGCAGTACTTC. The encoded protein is CASSSWTSGGRRAGEQYF.

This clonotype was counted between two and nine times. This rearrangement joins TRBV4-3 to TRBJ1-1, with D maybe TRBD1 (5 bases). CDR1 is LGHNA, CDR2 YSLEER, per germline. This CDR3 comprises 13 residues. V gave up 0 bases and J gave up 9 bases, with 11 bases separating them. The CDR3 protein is CASSQDLGQQAFF. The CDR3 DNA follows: TGCGCCAGCAGCCAAGATCTGGGGCAGCAAGCTTTCTTT.

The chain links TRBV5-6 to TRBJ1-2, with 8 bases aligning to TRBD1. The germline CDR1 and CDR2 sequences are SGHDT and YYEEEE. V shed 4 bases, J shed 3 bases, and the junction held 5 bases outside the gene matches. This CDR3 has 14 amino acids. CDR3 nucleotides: TGTGCCAGCAGCCAACGGACAGGGCACTATGGCTACACCTTC. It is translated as CASSQRTGHYGYTF.

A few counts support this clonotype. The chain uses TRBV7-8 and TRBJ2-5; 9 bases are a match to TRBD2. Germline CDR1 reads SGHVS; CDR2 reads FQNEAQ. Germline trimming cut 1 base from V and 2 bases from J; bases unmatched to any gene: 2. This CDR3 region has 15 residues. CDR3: CASSLGGGAQETQYF. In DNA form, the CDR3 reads TGTGCCAGCAGCTTAGGCGGGGGGGCTCAAGAGACCCAGTACTTC.

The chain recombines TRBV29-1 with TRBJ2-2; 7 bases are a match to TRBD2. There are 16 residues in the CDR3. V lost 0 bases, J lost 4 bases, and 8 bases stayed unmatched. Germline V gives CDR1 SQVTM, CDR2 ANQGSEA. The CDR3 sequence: CSVEDWGGSATGELFF. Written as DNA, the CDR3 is TGCAGCGTTGAAGATTGGGGGGGATCCGCCACCGGGGAGCTGTTTTTT.

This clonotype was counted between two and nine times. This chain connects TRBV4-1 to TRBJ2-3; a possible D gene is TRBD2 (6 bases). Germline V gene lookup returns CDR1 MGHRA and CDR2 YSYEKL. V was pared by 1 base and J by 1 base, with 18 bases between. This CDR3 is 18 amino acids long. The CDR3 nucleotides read TGCGCCAGCAGCCAAGGGCTGTTCGGGAGTACCCGCACAGATACGCAGTATTTT. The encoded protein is CASSQGLFGSTRTDTQYF.

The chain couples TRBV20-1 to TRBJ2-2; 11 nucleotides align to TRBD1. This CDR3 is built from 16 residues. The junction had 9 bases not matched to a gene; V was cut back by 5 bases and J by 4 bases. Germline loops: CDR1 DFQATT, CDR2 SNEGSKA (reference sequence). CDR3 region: CSAAHVGQGATGELFF. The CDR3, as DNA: TGCAGTGCTGCCCATGTAGGACAGGGGGCCACCGGGGAGCTGTTTTTT.

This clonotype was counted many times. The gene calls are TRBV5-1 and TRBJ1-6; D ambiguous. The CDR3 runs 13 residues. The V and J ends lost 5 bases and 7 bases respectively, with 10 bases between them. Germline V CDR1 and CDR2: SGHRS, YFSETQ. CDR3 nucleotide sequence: TGCGCCAGCAGTCAAAAGCGGAATTCACCCCTCCACTTT. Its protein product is CASSQKRNSPLHF.

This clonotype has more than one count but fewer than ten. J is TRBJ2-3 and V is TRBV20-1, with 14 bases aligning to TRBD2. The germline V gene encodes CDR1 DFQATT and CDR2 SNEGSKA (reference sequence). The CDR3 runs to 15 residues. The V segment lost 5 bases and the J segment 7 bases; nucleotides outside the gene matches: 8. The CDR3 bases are TGCAGTGCTGTCCCGGGACTAGCGGGGGTCCATACGCAGTATTTT. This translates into CSAVPGLAGVHTQYF.

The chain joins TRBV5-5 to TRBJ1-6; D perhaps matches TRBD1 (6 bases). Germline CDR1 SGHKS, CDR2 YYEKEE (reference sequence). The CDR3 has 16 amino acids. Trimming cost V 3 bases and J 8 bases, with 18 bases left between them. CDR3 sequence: CASSYLWGGKDSPLHF. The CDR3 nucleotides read TGTGCCAGCAGCTACCTCTGGGGGGGCAAAGATTCACCCCTCCACTTT.

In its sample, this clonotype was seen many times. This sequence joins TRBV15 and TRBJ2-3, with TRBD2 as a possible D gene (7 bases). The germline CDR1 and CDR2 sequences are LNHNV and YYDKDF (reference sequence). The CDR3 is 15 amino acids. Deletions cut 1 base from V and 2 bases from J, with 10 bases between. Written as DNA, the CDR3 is TGTGCCACCAGCAGAGGGGGGGGCAACACAGATACGCAGTATTTT. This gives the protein CATSRGGGNTDTQYF.

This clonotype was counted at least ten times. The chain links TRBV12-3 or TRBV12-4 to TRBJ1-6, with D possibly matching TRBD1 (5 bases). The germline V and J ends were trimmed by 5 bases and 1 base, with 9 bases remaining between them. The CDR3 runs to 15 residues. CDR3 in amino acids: CASSPQGSYNSPLHF. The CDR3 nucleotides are TGTGCCAGCAGTCCCCAGGGATCCTATAATTCACCCCTCCACTTT.

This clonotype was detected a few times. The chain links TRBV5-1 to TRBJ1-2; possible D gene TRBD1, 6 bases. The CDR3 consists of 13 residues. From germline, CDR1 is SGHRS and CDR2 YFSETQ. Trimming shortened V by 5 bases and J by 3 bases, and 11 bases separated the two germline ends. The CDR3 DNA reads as TGCGCCAGCAGTTTACAGGGAGACTATGGCTACACCTTC. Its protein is CASSLQGDYGYTF.

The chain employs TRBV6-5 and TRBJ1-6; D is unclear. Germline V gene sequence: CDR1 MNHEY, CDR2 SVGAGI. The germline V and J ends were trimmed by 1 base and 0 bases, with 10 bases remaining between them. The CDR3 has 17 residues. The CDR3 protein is CASSYYPYSSYNSPLHF. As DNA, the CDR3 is TGTGCCAGCAGTTACTACCCGTACAGCTCCTATAATTCACCCCTCCACTTT.

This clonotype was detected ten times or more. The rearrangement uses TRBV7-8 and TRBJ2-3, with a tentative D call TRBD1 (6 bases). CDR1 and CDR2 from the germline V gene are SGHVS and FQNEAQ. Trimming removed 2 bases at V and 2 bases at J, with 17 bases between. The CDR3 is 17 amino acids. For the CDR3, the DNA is TGTGCCAGCAGCTTAAATCACAGGGTCCTCGCCACAGATACGCAGTATTTT. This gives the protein CASSLNHRVLATDTQYF.

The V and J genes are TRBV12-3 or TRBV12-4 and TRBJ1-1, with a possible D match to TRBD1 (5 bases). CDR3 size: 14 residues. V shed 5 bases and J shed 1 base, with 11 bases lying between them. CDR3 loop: CASSPWTQNTEAFF. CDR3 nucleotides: TGTGCCAGCAGTCCCTGGACACAGAACACTGAAGCTTTCTTT.

CDR3 region: CASSQYTGSYEQYV. For the CDR3, the DNA is TGCGCCAGCAGTCAGTATACAGGTTCCTACGAGCAGTACGTC. The V gene is TRBV23-1, the J gene TRBJ2-7; a possible D gene is TRBD1 (5 bases). TRBV23-1 is identified as an open reading frame with a role that is uncertain. The CDR3 has 14 amino acids. V shed 3 bases and J shed 1 base, with 10 bases lying between them.

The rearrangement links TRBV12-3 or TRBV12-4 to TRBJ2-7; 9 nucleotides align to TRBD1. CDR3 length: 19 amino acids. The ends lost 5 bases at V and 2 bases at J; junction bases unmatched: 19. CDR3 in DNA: TGTGCCAGCAGTCCGGGGACAGGGAAAAGTGGTATGCTTCCCTACGAGCAGTACTTC. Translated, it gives CASSPGTGKSGMLPYEQYF.

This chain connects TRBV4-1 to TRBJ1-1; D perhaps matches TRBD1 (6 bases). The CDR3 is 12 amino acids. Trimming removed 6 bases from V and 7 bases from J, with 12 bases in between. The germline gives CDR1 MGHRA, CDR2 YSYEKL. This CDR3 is CASRRGDGEAFF. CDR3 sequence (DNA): TGCGCCAGCAGGAGGGGGGATGGTGAAGCTTTCTTT.

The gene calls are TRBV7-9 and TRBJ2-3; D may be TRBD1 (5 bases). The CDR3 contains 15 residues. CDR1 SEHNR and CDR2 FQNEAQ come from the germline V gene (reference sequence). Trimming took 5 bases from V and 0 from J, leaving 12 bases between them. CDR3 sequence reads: CASSPTGRSTDTQYF. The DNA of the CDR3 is TGTGCCAGCAGCCCAACAGGCAGGAGCACAGATACGCAGTATTTT.

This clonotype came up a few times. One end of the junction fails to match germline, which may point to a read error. The CDR3 DNA is TGTGCCTGGAGTGTGGGCTGGACTGCTAGCACAGATATGCAGTATTTT. Its protein is CAWSVGWTASTDMQYF. The chain carries TRBV30 and TRBJ2-3; the D gene is possibly TRBD2 (5 bases). CDR3 length equals 16 residues. Per germline, CDR1 GTSNPN and CDR2 SVGIG (reference sequence).

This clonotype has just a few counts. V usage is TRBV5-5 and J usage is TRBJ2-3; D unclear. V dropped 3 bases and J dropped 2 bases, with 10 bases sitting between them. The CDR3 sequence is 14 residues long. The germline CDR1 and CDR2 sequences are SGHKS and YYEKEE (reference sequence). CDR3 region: CASSWGYNTDTQYF. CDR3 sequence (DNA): TGTGCCAGCAGCTGGGGTTACAACACAGATACGCAGTATTTT.